The T cell receptor (beta chain) described here comes from a study of cytomegalovirus exposure and HLA in healthy donors. Study summary: Of all 400 or so donors who were genotyped, under 90% belonged to the Caucasian-associated ancestry cluster.

Vbeta (60) and Jbeta (13) primers were used in the PCR. As originally analysed: Later, tens of millions of unique TCR beta chains were counted in an analysis, and about 10 million of them were shared. Produced via immunoSEQ multiplex PCR; TCRdb's table is partial and in-frame only. The V and J calls and clone size are taken from that table; D and trimming were inferred from the DNA. The sample's table shows about 130,000 clones. Donors consisted of healthy bone marrow donors. Of note for this clone: The antigen is undetermined.

Whole-study results and caveats: Based on reports, TCR beta sequences accurately predicted HLA-A and HLA-B alleles for most subjects.

The receptor was isolated from a man between 18 and 29 years old in good health and CMV-seronegative. What was sequenced was PBMCs.

The CDR3 reads CASSPQGYEKLFF. CDR3 bases: TGCGCCAGCAGCCCGCAGGGCTATGAAAAACTGTTTTTT. This chain connects TRBV5-1 to TRBJ1-4; possible D gene TRBD1, 5 bases. Trimming stripped 4 bases from V and 6 bases from J, with 10 bases between. Germline CDR1 reads SGHRS; CDR2 reads YFSETQ. The CDR3 has 13 amino acids. Variable domain in full (rest from reference TRBV5-1 and TRBJ1-4): KAGVTQTPRYLIKTRGQQVTLSCSPISGHRSVSWYQQTPGQGLQFLFEYFSETQRNKGNFPGRFSGRQFSNSRSEMNVSTLELGDSALYLCASSPQGYEKLFFGSGTQLSVL.